This entry concerns a single T cell receptor beta chain. As yet, its antigen is unknown. Trimming removed 7 bases at V and 1 base at J, with 8 bases between. The CDR3 is 13 amino acids. CDR1 MNHEY and CDR2 SVGAGI come from the germline V gene. This entry is derived from a study of blood T cells in healthy people across ages. Study-wide results and caveats: With naive T cell percentage, TCR beta diversity showed a strong correlation. Expanded clonotype shifts may have been confounded, as the donors had an unknown CMV status. Age brought a roughly linear fall in TCR beta diversity measured per million T cells. The authors considered diversity estimates from one million T cells to be underestimates.

Combining a sample-barcoded 5' primer with a J-beta primer mix, a second PCR ran for 7 to 11 cycles. Via MiXCR, TCRdb re-called the 5' RACE reads, giving one row per CDR3 protein. The sample shows approximately 1,100,000 distinct CDR3 sequences, under 55% of them seen only once. Sample: blood. The chain employs TRBV6-5 and TRBJ2-1; no clear D gene. This receptor was identified in a woman in her fifties or sixties in good health. CDR3 in DNA: TGTGCCAGCAAGGGCAGGTCCTACAATGAGCAGTTCTTC. Protein: CASKGRSYNEQFF.